One sample yielded the 15 T cell receptor beta chains listed below, sequenced in a study of blood T cell repertoires in COVID-19. Sequencing used immunoSEQ multiplex PCR; TCRdb keeps in-frame clones, though not all of them. The sample lists around 150,000 clones, around 89% occurring once. Source material: PBMCs or T cells enriched from blood (not recorded which). The receptors originated from a woman aged 45 to 65 who had recovered from COVID-19.

The chain has TRBV9 and TRBJ2-1, with D possibly matching TRBD1 (6 bases). CDR3 size: 13 residues. Between the trimmed V and J ends, which lost 6 bases and 2 bases, there was a span of 9 bases. CDR1 SGDLS and CDR2 YYNGEE come from the germline V gene. In nucleotides, the CDR3 is TGTGCCAGCATGGGGGCGACCTACAATGAGCAGTTCTTC. It is translated as CASMGATYNEQFF.

This chain joins TRBV6-6 and TRBJ1-1, with 7 bases aligning to TRBD1. This CDR3 is built from 15 residues. CDR1 is MNHNY, CDR2 SVGAGI, per germline (reference sequence). The J segment lost 3 bases and the V segment lost 5 bases, leaving 9 bases of the junction unmatched. This CDR3 reads CASSSRRGLDTEAFF. The DNA for the CDR3 is TGTGCCAGCAGTAGCCGAAGGGGGCTCGACACTGAAGCTTTCTTT.

V usage is TRBV12-3 or TRBV12-4 and J usage is TRBJ1-1; D gene uncertain. The CDR3 spans 11 residues. Trimming pared 3 bases from V and 11 bases from J, leaving 10 bases between. CDR3 nucleotide sequence: TGTGCCAGCAGTTTTCGGCGGGCGGCTTTCTTT. Its translation is CASSFRRAAFF.

This chain links TRBV19 with TRBJ2-5; the match to TRBD2 covers 7 bases. Germline assignment: CDR1 LNHDA and CDR2 SQIVND (reference sequence). Trimming took 3 bases from V and 4 from J; bases not matched to a gene: 5. This CDR3 is built from 14 residues. CDR3 bases: TGTGCCAGTAGTATTCAAGCGGGGATAGAGACCCAGTACTTC. Protein product: CASSIQAGIETQYF.

The V and J genes are TRBV19 and TRBJ1-2; maybe TRBD1 (5 bases). Germline V gene sequence: CDR1 LNHDA, CDR2 SQIVND (reference sequence). The CDR3 has 14 amino acids. The V end lost 1 base, the J end lost 5 bases, and 11 bases lay between the germline ends. This CDR3 reads CASSIVGRDYGYTF. The CDR3 DNA is TGTGCCAGTAGTATAGTAGGCAGGGATTATGGCTACACCTTC.

The chain links TRBV14 to TRBJ2-3, with D possibly being TRBD2 (6 bases). V was pared by 1 base and J by 3 bases, with 17 bases between. The germline V gene encodes CDR1 SGHDN and CDR2 FVKESK. This CDR3 has 17 residues. CDR3 sequence: CASSQVGGSSKTDTQYF. DNA of the CDR3: TGTGCCAGCAGCCAAGTGGGAGGCTCCAGCAAAACAGATACGCAGTATTTT.

This clone was found once. The chain recombines TRBV4-1 with TRBJ2-5; D perhaps matches TRBD1 (5 bases). Trimming stripped 2 bases from V and 2 bases from J, with 12 bases between. This CDR3 region has 15 residues. CDR1 MGHRA and CDR2 YSYEKL come from the germline V gene. CDR3 in DNA: TGCGCCAGCAGCCAATCGGACACAGGACAAGAGACCCAGTACTTC. Residues: CASSQSDTGQETQYF.

The V and J genes are TRBV6-2 or TRBV6-3 and TRBJ1-1, with unresolved D. The germline V gene encodes CDR1 MNHEY and CDR2 SVGEGT. Trimming removed 0 bases at V and 3 bases at J, with 5 bases between. The CDR3 runs to 13 residues. CDR3 sequence: CASSYSRDTEAFF. CDR3 coding DNA: TGTGCCAGCAGTTACTCGAGGGACACTGAAGCTTTCTTT.

The chain employs TRBV6-2 or TRBV6-3 and TRBJ1-1; no clear D. The CDR3 is made up of 12 amino acids. From germline, CDR1 is MNHEY and CDR2 SVGEGT. V was shortened by 5 bases and J by 3 bases, with 7 bases between the two germline ends. The CDR3 loop is CASSAVDTEAFF. CDR3 DNA sequence: TGTGCCAGCAGTGCAGTGGACACTGAAGCTTTCTTT.

The chain carries TRBV15 and TRBJ1-2; D unclear. The CDR3 length is 15 residues. Trimming removed 9 bases at V and 7 bases at J, with 24 bases between. CDR1 is LNHNV, CDR2 YYDKDF, per germline (reference sequence). DNA for the CDR3: TGTGCCACGGAGCCGAACCCGGGTACGGTGGGTGGCTACACCTTC. Translation: CATEPNPGTVGGYTF.

The chain links TRBV23-1 to TRBJ1-1, with 8 nucleotides matching TRBD1. TRBV23-1 is treated as an ORF (open reading frame) with a function not yet certain. There are 13 residues in the CDR3. Trimming cost V 7 bases and J 9 bases; bases outside gene matches: 10. CDR3 region: CASKGQVLLKAFF. The CDR3 nucleotides read TGCGCCAGCAAGGGACAGGTCCTTCTAAAAGCTTTCTTT.

J is TRBJ2-1 and V is TRBV2; 9 bases map to TRBD2. V shed 7 bases, J shed 10 bases, and the junction held 8 bases outside the gene matches. CDR1 and CDR2 from the germline V gene are SNHLY and FYNNEI. The CDR3 is made up of 13 amino acids. CDR3 region: CASTLGLAGEQFF. The CDR3 DNA is TGTGCCAGCACCCTGGGACTAGCCGGGGAGCAGTTCTTC.

The chain has TRBV4-1 and TRBJ2-5; 8 nucleotides match TRBD2. The CDR3 runs 14 residues. V lost 4 bases, J lost 7 bases, and 8 bases stayed unmatched. Germline-derived CDR1 and CDR2 are MGHRA and YSYEKL. The CDR3 spells CASSLLGGAMTQYF. Written as DNA, the CDR3 is TGCGCCAGCAGCCTTCTCGGGGGGGCGATGACCCAGTACTTC.

The V gene is TRBV6-1, the J gene TRBJ2-7, with 9 bases lining up with TRBD1. V gave up 1 base and J gave up 4 bases; unmatched junction bases: 5. Germline-derived CDR1 and CDR2 are MNHNS and SASEGT. This CDR3 comprises 15 residues. CDR3 sequence: CASSEGTGVGYEQYF. The CDR3 nucleotides are TGTGCCAGCAGTGAAGGGACAGGGGTGGGGTACGAGCAGTACTTC.

The J gene is TRBJ2-5, the V gene TRBV6-5; 10 nucleotides line up with TRBD2. This CDR3 is built from 13 residues. Per germline, CDR1 MNHEY and CDR2 SVGAGI. With 7 bases clipped from V and 5 bases from J, the junction kept 4 bases outside the gene matches. This CDR3 is CASTLLAGETQYF. The CDR3 DNA follows: TGTGCCAGCACCCTACTAGCGGGGGAGACCCAGTACTTC.